This T cell receptor (beta chain) was sequenced during a study of PD-1 blockade in classical Hodgkin lymphoma (TCRdb year 2020). Describing the broader study: Nivolumab dosing was 3 mg/kg intravenously every 2 weeks, continuing until either disease progression or unacceptable toxicity. The study used TCR beta sequencing and CyTOF to define a peripheral blood immune signature of response to PD-1 blockade in classical Hodgkin lymphoma. Beyond this particular receptor, the publication reports: The study covered only a single clinical trial cohort, and the causes of the repertoire differences, possibly disease activity or prior therapy, were still not defined. Baseline TCR diversity was reported to be lower in newly diagnosed patients than in healthy donors, and even lower in relapsed/refractory patients. Lower diversity was observed in patients in whom nivolumab was started less than 1 year after ASCT, and these patients were excluded from later analyses so that confounding by immune reconstitution would be avoided. Trial patients achieving complete response had baseline diversity similar to newly diagnosed patients, whereas partial responders and progressors had significantly lower diversity. A significant rise by C4D1 was seen in CD4+ but not CD8+ TCR diversity (p=0.0027 vs p=0.16), with the rise being most apparent in complete responders (p=0.02).

Of note for this clone: It has no known antigen specificity. There are no base qualities to consult, and no much larger clone falls within one base.

The time point label on this specimen signifies: cycle 4 day 1 (C4D1), after 6 weeks of nivolumab. All trial patients had relapsed after autologous stem cell transplantation, with cohorts A, B and C differing in prior brentuximab vedotin exposure. The trial cohort was composed of under 70 patients with relapsed/refractory classical Hodgkin lymphoma, for whom complete response, partial response or progressive disease was recorded as best overall response. In the multi-cohort phase II CheckMate 205 trial, trial patients received single-agent nivolumab. Best overall response was determined by an independent review committee according to the 2007 International Working Group response criteria. PBMCs from the trial were collected at three points: immediately before nivolumab initiation (C1D1), and during therapy at cycle 2 day 1 and cycle 4 day 1. Peripheral blood was collected in 8 mL Vacutainer Cell Preparation Tubes, from which PBMCs were isolated by centrifugation and then cryopreserved.

The Qiagen DNeasy kit was used to extract genomic DNA from unsorted PBMCs and from the negatively selected CD4+ and CD8+ fractions. Amplification of TCR beta CDR3 regions was done by immunoSEQ multiplex PCR with primers that anneal to V and J segments. Amplification bias was minimized using a synthetic immune receptor repertoire, and residual bias was removed computationally after sequencing. The authors processed their data as follows. Repertoire diversity was quantified as the Shannon entropy index using custom Python scripts. The unsorted, CD4+ and CD8+ repertoires were each analyzed separately, with the exception of combined analyses, where CD4+ and CD8+ sequences were merged in silico. A clone was considered expanded if an increase in frequency of at least 2-fold after treatment relative to C1D1 was found, and a pseudocount of 0.5 was applied to clones undetected at baseline. Clones with 0 or 1 copy at C1D1 were defined as singleton clones, while clones with 2 or more copies were defined as non-singleton clones. Clones expanded in unsorted samples were assigned a CD4+, CD8+ or unknown annotation through matching of protein sequences in sorted samples from the same patient. Diversity changes from C1D1 to C4D1 were tested in paired samples using Wilcoxon tests. TCRdb holds this immuneACCESS table with in-frame rearrangements only. Some clones are missing; in checked studies, unresolved V genes explain under half, and the rest has no known cause. V and J calls and clone size are as listed in that table; D and trimming were resolved from the DNA. Here the sample has tens of thousands of clones; 83% occur a single time. The ten largest account for around 15% of the sample.

The V and J ends are trimmed by 4 bases and 1 base, leaving 10 bases between them. CDR1 and CDR2 are drawn from the germline V gene (reference sequence): LNHDA, SQIVND. The CDR3 runs 14 amino acids, cysteine and phenylalanine included. Here the CDR3 DNA is all that survives: 42 bases in frame from base 1. The chain uses TRBV19 and TRBJ1-1, with no D gene named confidently. Specimen: peripheral blood mononuclear cells (PBMCs), collected before the fourth cycle of nivolumab. The sequence was collected from a human donor with classical Hodgkin lymphoma. The DNA reads TGTGCCAGTAGTACCAGAGGACGGAACACTGAAGCTTTCTTT. Translated, it reads CASSTRGRNTEAFF.